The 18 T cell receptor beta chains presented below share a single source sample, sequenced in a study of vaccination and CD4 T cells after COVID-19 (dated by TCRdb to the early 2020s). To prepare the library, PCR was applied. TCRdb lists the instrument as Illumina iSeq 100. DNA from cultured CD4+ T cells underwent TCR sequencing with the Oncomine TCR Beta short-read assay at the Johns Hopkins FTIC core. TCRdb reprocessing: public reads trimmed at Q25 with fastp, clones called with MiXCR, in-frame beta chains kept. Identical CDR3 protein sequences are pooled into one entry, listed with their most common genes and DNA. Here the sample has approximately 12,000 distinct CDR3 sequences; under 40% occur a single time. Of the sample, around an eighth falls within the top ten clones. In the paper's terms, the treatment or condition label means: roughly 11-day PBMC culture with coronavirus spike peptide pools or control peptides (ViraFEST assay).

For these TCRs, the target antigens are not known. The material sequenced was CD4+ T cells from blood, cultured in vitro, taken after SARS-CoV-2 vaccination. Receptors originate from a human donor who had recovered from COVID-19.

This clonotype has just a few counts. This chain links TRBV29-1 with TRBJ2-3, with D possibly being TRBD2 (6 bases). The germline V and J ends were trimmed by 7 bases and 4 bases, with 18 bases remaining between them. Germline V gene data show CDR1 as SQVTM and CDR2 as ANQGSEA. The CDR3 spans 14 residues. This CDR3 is CSADGAGRADTQYF. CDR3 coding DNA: TGCAGCGCCGATGGGGCGGGGCGGGCAGATACGCAGTATTTT.

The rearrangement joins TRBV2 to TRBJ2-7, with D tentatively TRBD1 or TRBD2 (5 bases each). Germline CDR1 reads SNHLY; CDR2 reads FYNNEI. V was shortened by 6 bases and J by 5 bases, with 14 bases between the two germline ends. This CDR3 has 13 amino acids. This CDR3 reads CASSRDLNHEQYF. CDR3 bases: TGTGCCAGCAGCCGGGACCTAAACCACGAGCAGTACTTC.

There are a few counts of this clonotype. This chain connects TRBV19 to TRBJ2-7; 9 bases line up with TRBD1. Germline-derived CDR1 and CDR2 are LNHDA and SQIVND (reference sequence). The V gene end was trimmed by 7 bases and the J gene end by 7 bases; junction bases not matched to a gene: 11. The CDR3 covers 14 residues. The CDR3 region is CASTPAAGTGEQYF. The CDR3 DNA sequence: TGTGCCAGTACCCCCGCTGCCGGGACAGGGGAGCAGTACTTC.

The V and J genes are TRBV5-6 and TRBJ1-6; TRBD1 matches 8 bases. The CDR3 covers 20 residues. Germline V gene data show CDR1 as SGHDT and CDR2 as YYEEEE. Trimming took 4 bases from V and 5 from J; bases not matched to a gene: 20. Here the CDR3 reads CASSPGQGIILPRDNSPLHF. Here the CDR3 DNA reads TGTGCCAGCAGCCCCGGACAGGGAATAATCCTTCCCCGCGATAATTCACCCCTCCACTTT.

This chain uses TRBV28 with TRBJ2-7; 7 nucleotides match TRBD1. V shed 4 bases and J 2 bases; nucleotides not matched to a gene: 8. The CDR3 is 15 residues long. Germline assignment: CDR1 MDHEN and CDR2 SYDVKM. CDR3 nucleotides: TGTGCCAGCAGTTCCCTGGACAGGCCCACCTACGAGCAGTACTTC. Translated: CASSSLDRPTYEQYF.

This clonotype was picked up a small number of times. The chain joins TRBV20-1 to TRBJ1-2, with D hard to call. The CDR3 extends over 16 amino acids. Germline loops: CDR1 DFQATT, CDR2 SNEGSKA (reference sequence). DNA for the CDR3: TGCGGTGGGTTAAAGTCGGGCATCATACTTAACTATGGCTACACCTTC. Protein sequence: CGGLKSGIILNYGYTF.

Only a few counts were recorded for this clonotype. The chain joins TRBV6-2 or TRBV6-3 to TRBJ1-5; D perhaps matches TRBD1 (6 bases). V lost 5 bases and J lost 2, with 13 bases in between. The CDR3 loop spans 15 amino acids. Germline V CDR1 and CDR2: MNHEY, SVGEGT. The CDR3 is CASSLSGGGNQPQHF. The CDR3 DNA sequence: TGTGCCAGCAGTCTTTCGGGGGGCGGCAATCAGCCCCAGCATTTT.

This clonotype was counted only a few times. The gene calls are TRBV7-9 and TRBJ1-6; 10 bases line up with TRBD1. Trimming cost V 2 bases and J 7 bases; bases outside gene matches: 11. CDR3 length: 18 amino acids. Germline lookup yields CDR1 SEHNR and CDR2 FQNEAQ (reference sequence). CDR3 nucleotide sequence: TGTGCCAGCAGCTTATTAGCCGGGACAGGGGCTCCCAATTCACCCCTCCACTTT. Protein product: CASSLLAGTGAPNSPLHF.

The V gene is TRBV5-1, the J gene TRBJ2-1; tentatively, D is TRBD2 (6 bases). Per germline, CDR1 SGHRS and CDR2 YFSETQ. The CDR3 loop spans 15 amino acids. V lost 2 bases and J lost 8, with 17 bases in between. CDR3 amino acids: CASSFLATRRHEQFF. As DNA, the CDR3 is TGCGCCAGCAGCTTCCTAGCGACTCGGAGGCATGAGCAGTTCTTC. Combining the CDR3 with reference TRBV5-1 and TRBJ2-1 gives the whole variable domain KAGVTQTPRYLIKTRGQQVTLSCSPISGHRSVSWYQQTPGQGLQFLFEYFSETQRNKGNFPGRFSGRQFSNSRSEMNVSTLELGDSALYLCASSFLATRRHEQFFGPGTRLTVL.

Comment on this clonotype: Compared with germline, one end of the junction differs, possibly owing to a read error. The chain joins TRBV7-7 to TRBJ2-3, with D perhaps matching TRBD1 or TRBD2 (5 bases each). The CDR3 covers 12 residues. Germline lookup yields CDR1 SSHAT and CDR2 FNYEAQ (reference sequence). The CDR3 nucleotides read TGTGCTAGCAGCTTAGCTGGGGGTACGCAGTATTTT. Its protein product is CASSLAGGTQYF.

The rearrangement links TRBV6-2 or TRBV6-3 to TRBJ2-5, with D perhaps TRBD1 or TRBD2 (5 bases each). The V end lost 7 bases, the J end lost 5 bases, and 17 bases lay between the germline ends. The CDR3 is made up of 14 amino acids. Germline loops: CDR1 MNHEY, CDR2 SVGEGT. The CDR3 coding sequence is TGTGCCAGCAATCGACGTATGGGGGTGGAGACCCAGTACTTC. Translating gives CASNRRMGVETQYF.

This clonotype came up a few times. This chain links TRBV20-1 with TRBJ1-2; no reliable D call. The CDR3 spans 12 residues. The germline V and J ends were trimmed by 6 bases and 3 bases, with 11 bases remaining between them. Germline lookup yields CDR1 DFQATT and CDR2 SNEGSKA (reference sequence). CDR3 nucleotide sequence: TGCAGTGCGAACGAGGTATACTATGGCTACACCTTC. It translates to CSANEVYYGYTF.

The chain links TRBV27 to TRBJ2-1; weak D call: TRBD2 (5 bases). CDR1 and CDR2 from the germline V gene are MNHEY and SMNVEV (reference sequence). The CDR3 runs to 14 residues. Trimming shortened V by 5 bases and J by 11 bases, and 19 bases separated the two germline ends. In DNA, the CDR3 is TGTGCCAGCAGTAACTACTTAGCGTGGGAAAAGCAGTTCTTC. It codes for CASSNYLAWEKQFF.

DNA of the CDR3: TGTGCCAGCAGTTACGGCTACGCGAACACCGGGGAGCTGTTTTTT. This encodes CASSYGYANTGELFF. The chain has TRBV6-2 or TRBV6-3 and TRBJ2-2; no firm D call. Trimming shortened V by 2 bases and J by 0 bases, and 7 bases separated the two germline ends. The CDR3 loop spans 15 amino acids. CDR1 is MNHEY, CDR2 SVGEGT, per germline.

This chain's CDR3 is CASSQDPNLAGGQETQYF. CDR3 in DNA: TGCGCCAGCAGCCAAGATCCCAATCTAGCGGGAGGGCAAGAGACCCAGTACTTC. The V gene is TRBV4-1, the J gene TRBJ2-5; TRBD2 matches 12 bases. Trimming took 0 bases from V and 2 from J; bases not matched to a gene: 7. This CDR3 is built from 18 residues. Germline V CDR1 and CDR2: MGHRA, YSYEKL.

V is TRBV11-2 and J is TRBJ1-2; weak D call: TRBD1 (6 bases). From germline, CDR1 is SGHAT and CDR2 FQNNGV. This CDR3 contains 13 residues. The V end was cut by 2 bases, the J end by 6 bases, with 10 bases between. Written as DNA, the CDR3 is TGTGCCAGCAGCTTATTGGGGGCGCATGGCTACACCTTC. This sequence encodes CASSLLGAHGYTF.

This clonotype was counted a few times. As DNA, the CDR3 is TGTGCCAGCAGCTATAGCGGGAACAGAGTTACGCAGTATTTT. This translates into CASSYSGNRVTQYF. This rearrangement joins TRBV7-2 to TRBJ2-3; 8 nucleotides agree with TRBD2. CDR3 length: 14 residues. Germline V gene lookup returns CDR1 SGHTA and CDR2 FQGNSA. The junction had 8 bases not matched to a gene; V was cut back by 4 bases and J by 8 bases.

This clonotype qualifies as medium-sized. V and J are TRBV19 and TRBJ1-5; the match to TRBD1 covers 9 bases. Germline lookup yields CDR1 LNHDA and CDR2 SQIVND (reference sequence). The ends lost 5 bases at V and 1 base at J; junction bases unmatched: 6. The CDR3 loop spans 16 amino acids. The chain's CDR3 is CASSPMDRGSNQPQHF. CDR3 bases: TGTGCCAGTAGTCCAATGGACAGGGGAAGCAATCAGCCCCAGCATTTT.